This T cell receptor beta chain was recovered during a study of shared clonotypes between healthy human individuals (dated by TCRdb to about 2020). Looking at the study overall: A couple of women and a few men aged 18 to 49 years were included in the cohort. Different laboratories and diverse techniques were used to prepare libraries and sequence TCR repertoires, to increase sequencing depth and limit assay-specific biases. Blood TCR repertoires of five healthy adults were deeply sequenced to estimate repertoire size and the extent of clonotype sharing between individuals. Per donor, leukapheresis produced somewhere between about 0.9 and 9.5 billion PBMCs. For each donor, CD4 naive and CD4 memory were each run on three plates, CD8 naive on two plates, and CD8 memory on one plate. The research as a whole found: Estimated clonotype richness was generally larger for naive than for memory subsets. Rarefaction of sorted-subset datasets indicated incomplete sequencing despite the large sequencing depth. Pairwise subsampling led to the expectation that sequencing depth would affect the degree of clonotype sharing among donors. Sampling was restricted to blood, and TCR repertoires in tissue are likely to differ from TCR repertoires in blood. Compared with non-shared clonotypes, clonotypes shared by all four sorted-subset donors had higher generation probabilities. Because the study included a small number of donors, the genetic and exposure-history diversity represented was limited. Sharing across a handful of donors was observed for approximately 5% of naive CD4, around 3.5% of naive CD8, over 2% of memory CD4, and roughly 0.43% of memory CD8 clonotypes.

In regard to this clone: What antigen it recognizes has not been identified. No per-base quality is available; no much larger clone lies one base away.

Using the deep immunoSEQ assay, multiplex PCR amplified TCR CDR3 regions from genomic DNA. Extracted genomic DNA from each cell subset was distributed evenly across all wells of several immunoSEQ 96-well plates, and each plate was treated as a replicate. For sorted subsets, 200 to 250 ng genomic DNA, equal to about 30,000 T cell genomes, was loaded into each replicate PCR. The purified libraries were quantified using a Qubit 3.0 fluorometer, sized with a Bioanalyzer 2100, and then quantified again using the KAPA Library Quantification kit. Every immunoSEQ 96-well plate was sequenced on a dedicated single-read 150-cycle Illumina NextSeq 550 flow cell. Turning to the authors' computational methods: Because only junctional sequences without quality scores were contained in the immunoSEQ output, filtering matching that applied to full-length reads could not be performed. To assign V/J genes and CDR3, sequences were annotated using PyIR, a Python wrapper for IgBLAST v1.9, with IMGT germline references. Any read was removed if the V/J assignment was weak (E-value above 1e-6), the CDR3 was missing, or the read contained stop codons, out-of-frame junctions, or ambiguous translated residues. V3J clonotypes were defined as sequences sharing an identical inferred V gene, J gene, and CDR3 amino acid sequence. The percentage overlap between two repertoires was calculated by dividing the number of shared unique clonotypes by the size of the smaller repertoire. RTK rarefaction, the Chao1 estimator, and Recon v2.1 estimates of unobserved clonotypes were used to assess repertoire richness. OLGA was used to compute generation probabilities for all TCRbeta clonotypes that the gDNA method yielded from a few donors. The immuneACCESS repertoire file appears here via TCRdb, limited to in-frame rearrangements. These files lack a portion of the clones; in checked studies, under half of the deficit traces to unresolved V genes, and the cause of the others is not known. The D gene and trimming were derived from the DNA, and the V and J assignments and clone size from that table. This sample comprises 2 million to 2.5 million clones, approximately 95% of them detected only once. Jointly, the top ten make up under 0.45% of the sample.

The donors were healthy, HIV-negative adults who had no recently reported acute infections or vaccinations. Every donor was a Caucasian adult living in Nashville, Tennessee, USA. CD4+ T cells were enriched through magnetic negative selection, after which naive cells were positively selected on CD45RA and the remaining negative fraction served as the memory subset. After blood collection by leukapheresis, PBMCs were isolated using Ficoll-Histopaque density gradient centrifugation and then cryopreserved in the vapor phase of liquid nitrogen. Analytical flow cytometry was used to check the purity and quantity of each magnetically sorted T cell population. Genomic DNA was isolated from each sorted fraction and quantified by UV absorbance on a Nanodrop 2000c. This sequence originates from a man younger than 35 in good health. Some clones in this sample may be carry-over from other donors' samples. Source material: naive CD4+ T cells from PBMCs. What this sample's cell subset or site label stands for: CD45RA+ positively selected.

The sequenced DNA: TGTGCCAGCACCTTTCAATTCGGGGGGCGCCGGAATGAGCAGTTCTTC. Translated, it gives CASTFQFGGRRNEQFF. Recombination connected TRBV7-2 to TRBJ2-1, with a weak D call of TRBD2 (7 bases match). Between the V and J ends, shortened by 7 bases and 7 bases respectively, the junction contains 23 bases. The CDR3 holds 16 amino acids from the cysteine to the phenylalanine. Of all the DNA, just the CDR3 is kept, 48 bases in frame from base 1. As encoded in the germline V gene, CDR1 is SGHTA while CDR2 is FQGNSA.